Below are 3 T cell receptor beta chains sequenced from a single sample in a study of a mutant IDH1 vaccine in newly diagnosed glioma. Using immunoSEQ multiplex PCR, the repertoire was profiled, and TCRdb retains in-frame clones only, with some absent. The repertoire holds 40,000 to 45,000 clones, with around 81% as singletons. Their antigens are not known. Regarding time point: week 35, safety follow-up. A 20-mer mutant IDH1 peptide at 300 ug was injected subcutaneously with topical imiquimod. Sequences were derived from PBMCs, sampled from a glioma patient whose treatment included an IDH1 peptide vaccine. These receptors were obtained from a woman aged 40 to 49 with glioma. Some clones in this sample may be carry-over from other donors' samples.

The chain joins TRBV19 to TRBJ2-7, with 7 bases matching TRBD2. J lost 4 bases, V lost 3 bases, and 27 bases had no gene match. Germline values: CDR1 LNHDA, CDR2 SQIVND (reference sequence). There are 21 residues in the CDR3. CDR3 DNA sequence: TGTGCCAGTAGTATTGATGTCGCCCTACCCTCAAACCGGGACTACCAGTACGAGCAGTACTTC. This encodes CASSIDVALPSNRDYQYEQYF.

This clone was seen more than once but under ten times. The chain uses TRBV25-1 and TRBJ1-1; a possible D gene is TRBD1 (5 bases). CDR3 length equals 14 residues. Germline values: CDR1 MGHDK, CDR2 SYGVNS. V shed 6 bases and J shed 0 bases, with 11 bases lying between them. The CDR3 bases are TGTGCCAGCAGCCCATGGGGCATGAACACTGAAGCTTTCTTT. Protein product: CASSPWGMNTEAFF.

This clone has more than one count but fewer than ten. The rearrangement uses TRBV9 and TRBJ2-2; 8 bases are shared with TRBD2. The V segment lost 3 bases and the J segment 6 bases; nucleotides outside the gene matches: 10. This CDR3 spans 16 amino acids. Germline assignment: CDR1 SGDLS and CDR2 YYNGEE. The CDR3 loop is CASSARTSPGAGELFF. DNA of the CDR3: TGTGCCAGCAGCGCCCGGACTAGCCCGGGAGCCGGGGAGCTGTTTTTT. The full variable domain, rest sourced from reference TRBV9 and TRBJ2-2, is DSGVTQTPKHLITATGQRVTLRCSPRSGDLSVYWYQQSLDQGLQFLIQYYNGEERAKGNILERFSAQQFPDLHSELNLSSLELGDSALYFCASSARTSPGAGELFFGEGSRLTVL.